Sequencing of this T cell receptor (beta chain) was carried out in a study of beta chain features in type 1 diabetes. Study-wide context: Age, gender and cell yields were similar between patients and healthy donors.

Study-level results: Moderate yet significant TCRB CDR3 shortening was seen in Type 1 diabetes patients in all four CD4+ subsets.

Concerning this clone itself: No antigen is known for it.

The CDR3 has 14 residues. The V and J ends lost 1 base and 2 bases respectively, with 6 bases between them. Per the germline V gene, CDR1 is SEHNR and CDR2 is FQNEAQ (reference sequence). Expressed TCRB transcripts were sequenced after all isolated RNA was converted to cDNA. TCRdb keeps only in-frame clones here, not all; method: immunoSEQ multiplex PCR. The data contain about 230,000 clones, roughly 16% of them singletons. The V gene is TRBV7-9, the J gene TRBJ1-5, with D tentatively TRBD1 (5 bases). This TCR was sampled from a man aged 30 to 45 with type 1 diabetes. The sample was naive CD4+ T cells from blood. CDR3 in DNA: TGTGCCAGCAGCTTAGAACAGGGCAATCAGCCCCAGCATTTT. This codes for CASSLEQGNQPQHF.